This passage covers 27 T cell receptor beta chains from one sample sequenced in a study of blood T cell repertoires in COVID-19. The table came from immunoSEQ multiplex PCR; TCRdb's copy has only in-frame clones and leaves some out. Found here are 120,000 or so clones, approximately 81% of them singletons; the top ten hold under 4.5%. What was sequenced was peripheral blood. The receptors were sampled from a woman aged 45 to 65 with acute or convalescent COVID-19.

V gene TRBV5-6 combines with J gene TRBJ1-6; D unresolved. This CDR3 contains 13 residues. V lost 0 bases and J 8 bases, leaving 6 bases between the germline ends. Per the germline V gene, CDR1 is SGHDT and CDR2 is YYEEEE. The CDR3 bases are TGTGCCAGCAGCTTGGGGGCTGATTCACCCCTCCACTTT. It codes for CASSLGADSPLHF. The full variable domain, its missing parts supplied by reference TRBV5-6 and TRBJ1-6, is DAGVTQSPTHLIKTRGQQVTLRCSPKSGHDTVSWYQQALGQGPQFIFQYYEEEERQRGNFPDRFSGHQFPNYSSELNVNALLLGDSALYLCASSLGADSPLHFGNGTRLTVT.

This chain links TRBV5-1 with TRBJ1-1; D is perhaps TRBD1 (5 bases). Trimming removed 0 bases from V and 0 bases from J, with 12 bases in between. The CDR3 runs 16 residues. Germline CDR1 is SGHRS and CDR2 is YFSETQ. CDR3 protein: CASSLGAGLLNTEAFF. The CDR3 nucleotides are TGCGCCAGCAGCTTGGGGGCGGGACTGCTGAACACTGAAGCTTTCTTT.

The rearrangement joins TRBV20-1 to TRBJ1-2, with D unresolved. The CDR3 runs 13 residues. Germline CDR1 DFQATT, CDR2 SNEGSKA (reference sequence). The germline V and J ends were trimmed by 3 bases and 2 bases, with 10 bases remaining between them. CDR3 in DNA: TGCAGTGCTAGTACGACAATAAACTATGGCTACACCTTC. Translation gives CSASTTINYGYTF.

The CDR3 loop is CATSRVFFGQGVGDTQYF. The CDR3 bases are TGTGCCACCAGCAGAGTTTTTTTCGGACAGGGGGTCGGAGATACGCAGTATTTT. This chain uses TRBV15 with TRBJ2-3, with 10 bases fitting TRBD1. Losses at the gene ends were 1 base for V and 5 bases for J; bases not matched to a gene: 12. This CDR3 has 18 residues. In germline, CDR1 is LNHNV, CDR2 YYDKDF (reference sequence).

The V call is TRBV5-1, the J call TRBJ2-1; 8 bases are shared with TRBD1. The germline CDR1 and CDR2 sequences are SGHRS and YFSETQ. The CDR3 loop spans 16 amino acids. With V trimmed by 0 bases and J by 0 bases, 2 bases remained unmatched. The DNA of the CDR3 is TGCGCCAGCAGCTTGGCGACAGGGGCCTCCTACAATGAGCAGTTCTTC. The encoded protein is CASSLATGASYNEQFF. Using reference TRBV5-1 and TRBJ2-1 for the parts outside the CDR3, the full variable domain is KAGVTQTPRYLIKTRGQQVTLSCSPISGHRSVSWYQQTPGQGLQFLFEYFSETQRNKGNFPGRFSGRQFSNSRSEMNVSTLELGDSALYLCASSLATGASYNEQFFGPGTRLTVL.

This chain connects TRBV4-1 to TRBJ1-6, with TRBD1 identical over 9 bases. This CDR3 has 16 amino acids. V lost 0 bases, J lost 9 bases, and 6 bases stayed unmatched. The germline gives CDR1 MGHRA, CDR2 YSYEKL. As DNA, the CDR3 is TGCGCCAGCAGCCAAGATTCCGGGACAGGGTTTTCACCCCTCCACTTT. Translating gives CASSQDSGTGFSPLHF.

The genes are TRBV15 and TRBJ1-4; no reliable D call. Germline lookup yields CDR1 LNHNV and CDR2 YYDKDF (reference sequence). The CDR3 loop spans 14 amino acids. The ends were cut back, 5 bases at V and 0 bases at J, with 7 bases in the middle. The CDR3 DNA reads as TGTGCCACCAGCCGGCGGTCAACTAATGAAAAACTGTTTTTT. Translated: CATSRRSTNEKLFF.

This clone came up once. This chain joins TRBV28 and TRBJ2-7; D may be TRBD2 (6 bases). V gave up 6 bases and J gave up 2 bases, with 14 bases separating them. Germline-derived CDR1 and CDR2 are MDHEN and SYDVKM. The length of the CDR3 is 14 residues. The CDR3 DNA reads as TGTGCCAGCAGGCCTTTACCGGGAGCCTACGAGCAGTACTTC. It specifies CASRPLPGAYEQYF.

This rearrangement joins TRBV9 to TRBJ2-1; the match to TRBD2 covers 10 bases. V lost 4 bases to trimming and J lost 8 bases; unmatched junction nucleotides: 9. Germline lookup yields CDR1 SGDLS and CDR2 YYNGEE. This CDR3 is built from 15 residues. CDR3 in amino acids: CASSSSGGAHYEQFF. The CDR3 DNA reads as TGTGCCAGCAGCTCGAGCGGGGGGGCTCACTATGAGCAGTTCTTC.

The CDR3 loop is CASRHYGRDRGTEAFF. The CDR3 bases are TGTGCCAGCAGGCACTATGGACGGGACCGGGGGACTGAAGCTTTCTTT. This chain links TRBV2 with TRBJ1-1; TRBD1 is a possible D gene (5 bases). The germline V and J ends were trimmed by 6 bases and 5 bases, with 22 bases remaining between them. The CDR3 has 16 residues. CDR1 SNHLY and CDR2 FYNNEI come from the germline V gene.

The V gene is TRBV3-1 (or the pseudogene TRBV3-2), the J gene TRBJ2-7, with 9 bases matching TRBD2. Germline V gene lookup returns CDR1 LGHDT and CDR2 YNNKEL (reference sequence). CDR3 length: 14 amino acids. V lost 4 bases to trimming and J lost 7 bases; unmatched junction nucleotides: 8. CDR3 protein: CASSPGGRAWEQYF. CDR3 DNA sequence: TGTGCCAGCAGCCCAGGCGGGAGGGCCTGGGAGCAGTACTTC.

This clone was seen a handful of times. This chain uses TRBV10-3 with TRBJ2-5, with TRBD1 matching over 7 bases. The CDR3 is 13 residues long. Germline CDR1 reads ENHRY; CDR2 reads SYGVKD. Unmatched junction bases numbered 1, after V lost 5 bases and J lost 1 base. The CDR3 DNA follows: TGTGCCATCAGTTGGGACAGCCAAGAGACCCAGTACTTC. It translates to CAISWDSQETQYF.

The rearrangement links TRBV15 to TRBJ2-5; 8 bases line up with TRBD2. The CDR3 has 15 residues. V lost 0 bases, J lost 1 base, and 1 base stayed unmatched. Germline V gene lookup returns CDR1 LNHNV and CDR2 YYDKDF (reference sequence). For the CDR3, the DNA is TGTGCCACCAGCAGAGATCGGGGGGGCCAAGAGACCCAGTACTTC. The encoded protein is CATSRDRGGQETQYF.

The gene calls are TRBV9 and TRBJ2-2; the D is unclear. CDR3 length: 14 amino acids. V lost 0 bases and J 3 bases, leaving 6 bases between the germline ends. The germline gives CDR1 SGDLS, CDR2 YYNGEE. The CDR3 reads CASSVDSYTGELFF. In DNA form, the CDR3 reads TGTGCCAGCAGCGTAGACTCGTACACCGGGGAGCTGTTTTTT.

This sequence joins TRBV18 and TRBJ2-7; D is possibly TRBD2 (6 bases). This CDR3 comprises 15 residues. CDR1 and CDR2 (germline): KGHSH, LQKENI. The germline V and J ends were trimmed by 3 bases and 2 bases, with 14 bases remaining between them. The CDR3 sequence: CASSPPGLSTYEQYF. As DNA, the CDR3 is TGTGCCAGCTCACCCCCGGGACTTTCCACCTACGAGCAGTACTTC. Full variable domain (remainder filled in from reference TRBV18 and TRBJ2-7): NAGVMQNPRHLVRRRGQEARLRCSPMKGHSHVYWYRQLPEEGLKFMVYLQKENIIDESGMPKERFSAEFPKEGPSILRIQQVVRGDSAAYFCASSPPGLSTYEQYFGPGTRLTVT.

CDR3 sequence (DNA): TGTGCCAGCAGCTTAGTGGCACACAATGAGCAGTTCTTC. It specifies CASSLVAHNEQFF. The rearrangement links TRBV7-9 to TRBJ2-1; D uncertain. The germline V and J ends were trimmed by 1 base and 5 bases, with 6 bases remaining between them. Germline V gene data show CDR1 as SEHNR and CDR2 as FQNEAQ (reference sequence). This CDR3 contains 13 residues.

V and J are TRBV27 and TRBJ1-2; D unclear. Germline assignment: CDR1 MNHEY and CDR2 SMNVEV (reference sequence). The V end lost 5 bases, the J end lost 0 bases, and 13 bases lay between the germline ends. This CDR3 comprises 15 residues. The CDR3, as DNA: TGTGCCAGCAGTCCCAAGCCGATAGCTAACTATGGCTACACCTTC. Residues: CASSPKPIANYGYTF.

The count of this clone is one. This chain's CDR3 is CAISVARDGQPQHF. The CDR3 DNA reads as TGTGCCATCAGTGTAGCAAGAGACGGTCAGCCCCAGCATTTT. This chain connects TRBV10-3 to TRBJ1-5, with D uncertain. This CDR3 is 14 amino acids long. Trimming took off 4 bases at V and 6 bases at J, with 13 bases between the two ends. The germline V gene encodes CDR1 ENHRY and CDR2 SYGVKD.

DNA for the CDR3: TGTGCCAGCAGCCCGAACAGGGGCGCCAAAAACATTCAGTACTTC. This codes for CASSPNRGAKNIQYF. V and J are TRBV28 and TRBJ2-4; TRBD1 aligns across 7 bases. The CDR3 is made up of 15 amino acids. J lost 1 base, V lost 6 bases, and 6 bases had no gene match. Per the germline V gene, CDR1 is MDHEN and CDR2 is SYDVKM.

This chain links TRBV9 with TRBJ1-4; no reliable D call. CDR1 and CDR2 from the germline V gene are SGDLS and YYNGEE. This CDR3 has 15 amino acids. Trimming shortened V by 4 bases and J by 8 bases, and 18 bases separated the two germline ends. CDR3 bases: TGTGCCAGCAGCCCGTTTCGGGGTATTAGGGAAAAACTGTTTTTT. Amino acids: CASSPFRGIREKLFF.

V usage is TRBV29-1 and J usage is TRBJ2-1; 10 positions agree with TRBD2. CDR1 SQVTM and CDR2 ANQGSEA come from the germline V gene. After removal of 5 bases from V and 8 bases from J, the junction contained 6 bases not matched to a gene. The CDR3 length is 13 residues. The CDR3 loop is CSVSGLAFDEQFF. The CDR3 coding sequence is TGCAGCGTTTCGGGACTAGCGTTCGATGAGCAGTTCTTC.

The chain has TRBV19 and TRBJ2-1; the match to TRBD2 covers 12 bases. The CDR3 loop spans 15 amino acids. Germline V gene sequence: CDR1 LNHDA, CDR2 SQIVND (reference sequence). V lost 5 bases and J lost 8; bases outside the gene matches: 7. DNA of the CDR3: TGTGCCAGTAGTTCCGACCTAGCGGGGGGGGATGAGCAGTTCTTC. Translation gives CASSSDLAGGDEQFF.

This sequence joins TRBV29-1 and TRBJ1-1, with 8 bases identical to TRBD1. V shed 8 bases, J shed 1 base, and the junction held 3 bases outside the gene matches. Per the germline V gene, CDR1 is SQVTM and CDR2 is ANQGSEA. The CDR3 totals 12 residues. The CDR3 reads CSTDRANTEAFF. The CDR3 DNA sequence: TGCAGCACGGACAGGGCGAACACTGAAGCTTTCTTT.

The CDR3 nucleotides read TGCGCCAGCAGTGGAGGGACTAGCGTACAAGAGACCCAGTACTTC. As protein: CASSGGTSVQETQYF. This chain uses TRBV10-1 with TRBJ2-5; 10 bases align to TRBD2. CDR1 and CDR2 (germline): WNHNN, SYGVQD (reference sequence). V shed 4 bases and J 2 bases; nucleotides not matched to a gene: 4. The CDR3 is made up of 15 amino acids.

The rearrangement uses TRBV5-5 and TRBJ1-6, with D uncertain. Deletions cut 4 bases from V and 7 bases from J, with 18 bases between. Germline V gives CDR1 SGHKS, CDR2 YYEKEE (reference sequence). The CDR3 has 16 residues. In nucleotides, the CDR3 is TGTGCCAGCAGCCTATTGCGGGATTCGTTGAATTCACCCCTCCACTTT. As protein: CASSLLRDSLNSPLHF.

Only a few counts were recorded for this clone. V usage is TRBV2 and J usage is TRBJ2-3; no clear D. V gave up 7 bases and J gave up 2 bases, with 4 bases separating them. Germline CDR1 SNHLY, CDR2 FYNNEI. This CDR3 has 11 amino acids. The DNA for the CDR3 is TGTGCCAGCACCTACACAGATACGCAGTATTTT. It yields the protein CASTYTDTQYF.

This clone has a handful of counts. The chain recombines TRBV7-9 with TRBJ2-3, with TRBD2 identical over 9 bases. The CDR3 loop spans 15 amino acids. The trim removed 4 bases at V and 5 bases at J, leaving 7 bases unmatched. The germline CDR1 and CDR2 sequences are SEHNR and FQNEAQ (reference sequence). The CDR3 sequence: CASSSTSGGQDTQYF. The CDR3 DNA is TGTGCCAGCAGCTCGACAAGCGGGGGGCAAGATACGCAGTATTTT. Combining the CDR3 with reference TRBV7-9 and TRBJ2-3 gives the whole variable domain DTGVSQNPRHKITKRGQNVTFRCDPISEHNRLYWYRQTLGQGPEFLTYFQNEAQLEKSRLLSDRFSAERPKGSFSTLEIQRTEQGDSAMYLCASSSTSGGQDTQYFGPGTRLTVL.